Listed below are T cell receptor beta chains from one sample, sequenced in a study of post-analysis software for immune sequencing data. MiXCR, applied by TCRdb to the PCR reads, yields one record per CDR3 protein. Counted here are about 400,000 distinct CDR3 sequences, 30% to 45% occurring once; the ten biggest clones make up 13%. The sequenced material came from blood. The receptors were gathered from a girl aged 10-17 years with multiple sclerosis. Each CDR3 is given with its conserved first and last residue. D genes are given only for firm matches. A row's size may be missing; if present it is once, few, many or a size class.

V	J	size	D	CDR3	DNA
TRBV5-1	TRBJ2-3	NA	NA	CASSLEGVTDTQYF	TGCGCCAGCAGCTTGGAAGGGGTGACAGATACGCAGTATTTT
TRBV6-1	TRBJ2-3	NA	NA	CASSEVGQPSDTQYF	TGTGCCAGCAGTGAAGTGGGGCAGCCCAGTGATACGCAGTATTTT
TRBV20-1	TRBJ2-7	NA	NA	CSARDLEGVYEQYF	TGCAGTGCTAGAGATTTGGAGGGGGTCTACGAGCAGTACTTC
TRBV29-1	TRBJ1-2	NA	NA	CSGVGSARYGYTF	TGCAGCGGTGTGGGTTCGGCTCGCTATGGCTACACCTTC
TRBV29-1	TRBJ2-1	NA	TRBD2	CSVEGTSGGGPYNEQFF	TGCAGCGTTGAAGGAACTAGCGGGGGGGGACCTTACAATGAGCAGTTCTTC
TRBV6-5	TRBJ1-2	many	NA	CASSARYRAGGYTF	TGTGCCAGCAGTGCACGCTACAGGGCTGGGGGCTACACCTTC
TRBV5-1	TRBJ2-1	NA	TRBD2	CASSSPTSGGAHEQFF	TGCGCCAGCAGCTCCCCGACTAGCGGGGGGGCCCATGAGCAGTTCTTC
TRBV19	TRBJ2-7	NA	TRBD1	CASSFAGGSAYEQYF	TGTGCCAGTAGTTTCGCAGGGGGAAGTGCCTACGAGCAGTACTTC
TRBV6-2/TRBV6-3	TRBJ2-6	many	TRBD1	CASTPRGGDSGANVLTF	TGTGCCAGCACCCCGAGAGGGGGCGACTCTGGGGCCAACGTCCTGACTTTC
TRBV20-1	TRBJ2-5	NA	TRBD2	CSATARGRLQETQYF	TGCAGTGCTACCGCGCGGGGGAGACTGCAAGAGACCCAGTACTTC
TRBV9	TRBJ2-5	NA	TRBD2	CASSVGGLAGRQETQYF	TGTGCCAGCAGCGTAGGGGGGCTAGCGGGCCGCCAAGAGACCCAGTACTTC
TRBV11-2	TRBJ2-2	NA	NA	CASSLASMNTGELFF	TGTGCCAGCAGCTTAGCCAGCATGAACACCGGGGAGCTGTTTTTT
TRBV7-6	TRBJ2-3	few	TRBD2	CASSAHSGGTHTDTQYF	TGTGCCAGCAGCGCACATAGCGGGGGGACCCACACAGATACGCAGTATTTT
TRBV6-2/TRBV6-3	TRBJ1-5	NA	NA	CASRGTSNQPQHF	TGTGCCAGCAGAGGGACTAGCAATCAGCCCCAGCATTTT
TRBV11-2	TRBJ2-7	few	NA	CASSLDGSRTYEQYF	TGTGCCAGCAGCTTAGATGGATCCAGAACCTACGAGCAGTACTTC
TRBV7-3	TRBJ2-3	few	NA	CASSSGGGGSTDTQYF	TGTGCCAGCAGCTCTGGTGGCGGAGGGAGCACAGATACGCAGTATTTT
TRBV30	TRBJ1-6	NA	NA	CAWNGQANSPLHF	TGTGCCTGGAACGGGCAAGCTAATTCACCCCTCCACTTT
TRBV6-2/TRBV6-3	TRBJ1-4	NA	TRBD1	CASSRQGVFGEKLFF	TGTGCCAGCAGTCGACAGGGCGTGTTCGGTGAAAAACTGTTTTTT
TRBV20-1	TRBJ1-1	NA	NA	CSAGSGTLAEAFF	TGCAGTGCCGGTTCGGGGACATTGGCTGAAGCTTTCTTT
TRBV6-5	TRBJ1-1	NA	NA	CASSRLRGTEAFF	TGTGCCAGCAGCCGCTTACGGGGCACTGAAGCTTTCTTT
TRBV5-1	TRBJ2-2	NA	NA	CASSWGTVNTGERFF	TGCGCCAGCAGCTGGGGGACGGTTAACACCGGGGAGCGGTTTTTT
TRBV10-3	TRBJ2-6	few	NA	CAIGLGPSGANVLTF	TGTGCCATAGGACTTGGACCCTCCGGGGCCAACGTCCTGACTTTC
TRBV4-1	TRBJ2-4	few	NA	CASSQGNNLAKNIQYF	TGCGCCAGCAGCCAGGGAAATAATTTAGCCAAAAACATTCAGTACTTC
TRBV12-3/TRBV12-4	TRBJ1-4	NA	TRBD1	CASRGTGPQEKLFF	TGTGCCAGCAGGGGGACAGGGCCTCAGGAAAAACTGTTTTTT
TRBV10-3	TRBJ2-3	NA	TRBD2	CAISESGLARDTQYF	TGTGCCATCAGTGAGTCGGGACTAGCGAGAGATACGCAGTATTTT
TRBV7-9	TRBJ2-1	few	TRBD2	CASSLAKASGVYNEQFF	TGTGCCAGCAGCTTAGCGAAAGCTAGCGGGGTTTACAATGAGCAGTTCTTC
TRBV7-2	TRBJ2-7	NA	TRBD2	CASSLFGTSGAYEQYF	TGTGCCAGCAGCTTATTCGGGACTAGCGGGGCCTACGAGCAGTACTTC
TRBV7-2	TRBJ1-4	few	NA	CASSLSLSRANEKLFF	TGTGCCAGCAGCTTAAGTTTGAGCAGAGCTAATGAAAAACTGTTTTTT
TRBV7-2	TRBJ2-1	few	TRBD2	CASSLAGLAIDEQFF	TGTGCCAGCAGCTTAGCGGGACTAGCGATCGATGAGCAGTTCTTC
TRBV4-3	TRBJ2-7	many	NA	CASSQDLTSFYEQYF	TGCGCCAGCAGCCAAGACCTCACCTCCTTCTACGAGCAGTACTTC
TRBV7-8	TRBJ2-1	NA	NA	CASSPRRFAYNEQFF	TGTGCCAGCAGCCCCCGAAGGTTCGCCTACAATGAGCAGTTCTTC
TRBV4-2	TRBJ2-1	NA	TRBD2	CASSQVSGGGLRQFF	TGTGCCAGCAGCCAAGTCAGCGGGGGGGGTTTGAGGCAGTTCTTC
TRBV5-1	TRBJ1-1	NA	NA	CASSRVGRNTEAFF	TGCGCCAGCAGCCGGGTGGGGAGGAACACTGAAGCTTTCTTT
TRBV20-1	TRBJ2-1	few	NA	CSARAVGGSRYYNEQFF	TGCAGTGCTAGGGCCGTCGGGGGTAGCAGGTACTACAATGAGCAGTTCTTC
TRBV2	TRBJ2-3	NA	NA	CASRTNRGGTDTQYF	TGTGCCAGCCGTACTAATCGGGGAGGCACAGATACGCAGTATTTT
TRBV12-3/TRBV12-4	TRBJ2-3	few	TRBD2	CASSSTAAGGPDTQYF	TGTGCCAGCAGTTCCACCGCAGCGGGGGGCCCAGATACGCAGTATTTT
TRBV12-3/TRBV12-4	TRBJ1-1	many	NA	CASSFTGRRNTEAFF	TGTGCCAGCAGTTTCACGGGCAGAAGGAACACTGAAGCTTTCTTT
TRBV12-3/TRBV12-4	TRBJ1-2	NA	NA	CASSLKGWNYGYTF	TGTGCCAGCAGTTTAAAGGGGTGGAACTATGGCTACACCTTC
TRBV12-3/TRBV12-4	TRBJ1-1	few	TRBD1	CASSRTQGAVTEAFF	TGTGCCAGCAGTAGAACACAGGGGGCTGTTACTGAAGCTTTCTTT
TRBV12-3/TRBV12-4	TRBJ2-5	NA	TRBD2	CASGIAGGQETQYF	TGTGCCAGTGGTATAGCGGGGGGGCAAGAGACCCAGTACTTC
TRBV20-1	TRBJ2-1	NA	NA	CSAVVYNEQFF	TGCAGTGCTGTTGTGTACAATGAGCAGTTCTTC
TRBV20-1	TRBJ1-2	NA	TRBD1	CSARDRDRLNYGYTF	TGCAGTGCTAGAGACCGGGACAGACTAAACTATGGCTACACCTTC
TRBV12-3/TRBV12-4	TRBJ1-1	NA	NA	CAGSEGATEAFF	TGTGCCGGCTCCGAAGGGGCCACTGAAGCTTTCTTT
TRBV20-1	TRBJ2-3	NA	TRBD1	CSAPEQGGSTDTQYF	TGCAGTGCTCCTGAACAGGGGGGAAGCACAGATACGCAGTATTTT
TRBV7-2	TRBJ2-7	many	TRBD1	CASSFRDREVYEQYF	TGTGCCAGCAGCTTTCGGGACAGGGAGGTTTACGAGCAGTACTTC
TRBV20-1	TRBJ1-1	few	TRBD1	CSARSGGRYTEAFF	TGCAGTGCCCGCTCAGGGGGTAGGTACACTGAAGCTTTCTTT
TRBV29-1	TRBJ2-3	many	NA	CSVETRGTDTQYF	TGCAGCGTTGAAACCCGGGGCACAGATACGCAGTATTTT